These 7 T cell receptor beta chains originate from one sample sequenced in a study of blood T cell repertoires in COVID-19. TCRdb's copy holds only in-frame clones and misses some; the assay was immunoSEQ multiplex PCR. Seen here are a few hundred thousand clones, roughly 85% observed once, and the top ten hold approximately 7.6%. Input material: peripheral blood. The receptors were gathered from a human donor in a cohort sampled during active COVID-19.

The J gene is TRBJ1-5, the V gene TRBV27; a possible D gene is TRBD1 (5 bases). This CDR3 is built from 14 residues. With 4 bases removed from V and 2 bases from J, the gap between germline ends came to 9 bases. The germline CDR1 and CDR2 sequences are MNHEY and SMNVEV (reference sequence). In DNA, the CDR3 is TGTGCCAGCAGTTCCAGGGAGGGCAATCAGCCCCAGCATTTT. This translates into CASSSREGNQPQHF.

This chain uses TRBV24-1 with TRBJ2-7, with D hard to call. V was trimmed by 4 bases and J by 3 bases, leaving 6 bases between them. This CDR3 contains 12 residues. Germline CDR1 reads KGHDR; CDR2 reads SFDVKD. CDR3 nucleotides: TGTGCCACCAGTGAGTCGGGCTACGAGCAGTACTTC. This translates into CATSESGYEQYF.

In nucleotides, the CDR3 is TGTGCCAGCAGCCCGCGGACAGGGATGAACACTGAAGCTTTCTTT. Amino acid sequence: CASSPRTGMNTEAFF. The chain recombines TRBV7-9 with TRBJ1-1, with 8 bases matching TRBD1. The V gene end was trimmed by 5 bases and the J gene end by 0 bases; junction bases not matched to a gene: 5. The V gene's germline CDR1 is SEHNR and CDR2 FQNEAQ (reference sequence). The CDR3 is made up of 15 amino acids.

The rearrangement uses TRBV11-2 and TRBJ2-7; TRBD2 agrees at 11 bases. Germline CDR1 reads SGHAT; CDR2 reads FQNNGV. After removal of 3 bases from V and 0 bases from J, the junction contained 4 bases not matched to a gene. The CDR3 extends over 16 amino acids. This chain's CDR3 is CASSFATSGSSYEQYF. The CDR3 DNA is TGTGCCAGCAGCTTCGCTACTAGCGGGAGCTCCTACGAGCAGTACTTC.

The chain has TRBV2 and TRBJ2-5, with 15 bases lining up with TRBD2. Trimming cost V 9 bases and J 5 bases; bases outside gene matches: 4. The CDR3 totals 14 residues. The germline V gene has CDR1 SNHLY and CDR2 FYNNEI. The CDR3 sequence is CARSGTSGGETQYF. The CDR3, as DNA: TGTGCCAGGTCGGGGACTAGCGGGGGGGAGACCCAGTACTTC. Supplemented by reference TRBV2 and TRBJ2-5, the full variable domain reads EPEVTQTPSHQVTQMGQEVILRCVPISNHLYFYWYRQILGQKVEFLVSFYNNEISEKSEIFDDQFSVERPDGSNFTLKIRSTKLEDSAMYFCARSGTSGGETQYFGPGTRLLVL.

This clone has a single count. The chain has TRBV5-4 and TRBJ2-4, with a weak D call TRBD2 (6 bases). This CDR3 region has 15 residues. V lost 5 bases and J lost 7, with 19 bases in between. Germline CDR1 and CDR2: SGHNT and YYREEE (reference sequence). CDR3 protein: CASRAPGDGTNIQYF. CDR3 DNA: TGTGCCAGCAGGGCCCCCGGGGACGGGACTAACATTCAGTACTTC. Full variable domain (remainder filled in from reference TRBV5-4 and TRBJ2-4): ETGVTQSPTHLIKTRGQQVTLRCSSQSGHNTVSWYQQALGQGPQFIFQYYREEENGRGNFPPRFSGLQFPNYSSELNVNALELDDSALYLCASRAPGDGTNIQYFGAGTRLSVL.

The CDR3 loop is CASSYGERYTF. As DNA, the CDR3 is TGTGCCAGCAGTTATGGGGAGCGCTACACCTTC. The chain uses TRBV6-2 or TRBV6-3 and TRBJ1-2; D call uncertain. Germline V gene sequence: CDR1 MNHEY, CDR2 SVGEGT. V lost 3 bases and J 9 bases, leaving 8 bases between the germline ends. The CDR3 loop spans 11 amino acids.